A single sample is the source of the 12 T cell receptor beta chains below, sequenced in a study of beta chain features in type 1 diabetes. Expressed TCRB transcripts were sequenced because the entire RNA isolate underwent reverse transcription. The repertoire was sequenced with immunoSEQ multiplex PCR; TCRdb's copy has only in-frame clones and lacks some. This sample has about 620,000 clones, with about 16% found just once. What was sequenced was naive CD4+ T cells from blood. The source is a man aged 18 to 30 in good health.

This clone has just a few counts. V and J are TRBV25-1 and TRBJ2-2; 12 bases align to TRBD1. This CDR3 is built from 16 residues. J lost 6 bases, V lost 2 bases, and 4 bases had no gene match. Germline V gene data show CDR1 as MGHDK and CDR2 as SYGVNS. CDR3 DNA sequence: TGTGCCAGCAGTGAACTGGGACAGGGGGCGGCCGGGGAGCTGTTTTTT. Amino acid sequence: CASSELGQGAAGELFF.

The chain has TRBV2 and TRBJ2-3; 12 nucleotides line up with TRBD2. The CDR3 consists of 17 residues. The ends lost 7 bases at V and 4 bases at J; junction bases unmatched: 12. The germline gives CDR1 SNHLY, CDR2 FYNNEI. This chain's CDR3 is CASKGTSGRTLSDTQYF. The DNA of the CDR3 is TGTGCCAGCAAGGGAACTAGCGGGAGGACCCTTTCAGATACGCAGTATTTT. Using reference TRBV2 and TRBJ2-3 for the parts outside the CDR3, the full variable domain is EPEVTQTPSHQVTQMGQEVILRCVPISNHLYFYWYRQILGQKVEFLVSFYNNEISEKSEIFDDQFSVERPDGSNFTLKIRSTKLEDSAMYFCASKGTSGRTLSDTQYFGPGTRLTVL.

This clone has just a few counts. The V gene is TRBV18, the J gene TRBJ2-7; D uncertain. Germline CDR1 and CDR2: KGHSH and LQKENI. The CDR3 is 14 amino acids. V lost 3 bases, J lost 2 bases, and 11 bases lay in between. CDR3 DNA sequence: TGTGCCAGCTCACCCGGCCCACAAACCTACGAGCAGTACTTC. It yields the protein CASSPGPQTYEQYF.

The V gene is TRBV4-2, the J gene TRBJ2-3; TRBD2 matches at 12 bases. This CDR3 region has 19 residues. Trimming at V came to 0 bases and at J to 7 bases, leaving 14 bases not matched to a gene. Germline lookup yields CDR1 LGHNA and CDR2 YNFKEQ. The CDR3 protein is CASSQEASGRAAGRNTQYF. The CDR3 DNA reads TGTGCCAGCAGCCAAGAGGCTAGCGGGAGGGCCGCCGGTAGGAATACGCAGTATTTT.

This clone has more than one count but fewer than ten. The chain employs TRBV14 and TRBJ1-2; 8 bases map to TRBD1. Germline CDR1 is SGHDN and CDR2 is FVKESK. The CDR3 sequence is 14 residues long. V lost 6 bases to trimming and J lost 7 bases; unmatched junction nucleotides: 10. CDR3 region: CASRPDRGSGGYTF. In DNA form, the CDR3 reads TGTGCCAGCAGACCCGACAGGGGCTCGGGTGGCTACACCTTC.

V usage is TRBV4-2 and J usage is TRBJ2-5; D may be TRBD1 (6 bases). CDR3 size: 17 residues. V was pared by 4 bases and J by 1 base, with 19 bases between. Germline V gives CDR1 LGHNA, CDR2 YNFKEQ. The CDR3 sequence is CASSRMLQGSVQETQYF. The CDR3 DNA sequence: TGTGCCAGCAGCCGGATGCTGCAGGGGAGCGTCCAAGAGACCCAGTACTTC.

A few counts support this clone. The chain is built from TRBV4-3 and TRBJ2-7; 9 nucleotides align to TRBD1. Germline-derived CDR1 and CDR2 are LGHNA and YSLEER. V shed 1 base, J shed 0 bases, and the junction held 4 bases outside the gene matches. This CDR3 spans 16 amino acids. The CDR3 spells CASSQARDRVSYEQYF. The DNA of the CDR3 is TGCGCCAGCAGCCAAGCCAGGGACAGGGTCTCCTACGAGCAGTACTTC.

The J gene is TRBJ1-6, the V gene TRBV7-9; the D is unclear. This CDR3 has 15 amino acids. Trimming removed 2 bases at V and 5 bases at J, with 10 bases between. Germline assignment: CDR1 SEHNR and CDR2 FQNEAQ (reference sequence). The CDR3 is CASSLRTDNNSPLHF. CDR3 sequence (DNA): TGTGCCAGCAGCTTACGGACCGACAATAATTCACCCCTCCACTTT.

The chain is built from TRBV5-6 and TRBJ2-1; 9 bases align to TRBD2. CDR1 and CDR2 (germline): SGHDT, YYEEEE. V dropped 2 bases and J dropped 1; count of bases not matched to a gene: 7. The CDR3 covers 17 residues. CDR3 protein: CASSFVPSGDSYNEQFF. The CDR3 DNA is TGTGCCAGCAGCTTTGTTCCTAGCGGGGATTCCTACAATGAGCAGTTCTTC.

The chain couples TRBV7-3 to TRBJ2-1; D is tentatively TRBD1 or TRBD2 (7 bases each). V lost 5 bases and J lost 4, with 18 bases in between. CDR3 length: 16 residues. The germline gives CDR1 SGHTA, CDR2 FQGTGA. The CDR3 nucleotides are TGTGCCAGCAGCCCCCAGGGGGGCGGGAGTTACAATGAGCAGTTCTTC. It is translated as CASSPQGGGSYNEQFF.

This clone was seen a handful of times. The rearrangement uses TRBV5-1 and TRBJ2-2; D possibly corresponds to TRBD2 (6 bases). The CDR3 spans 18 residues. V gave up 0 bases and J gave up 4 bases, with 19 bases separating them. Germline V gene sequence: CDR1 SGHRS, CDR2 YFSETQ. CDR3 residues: CASSLDGGYFKGTGELFF. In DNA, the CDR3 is TGCGCCAGCAGCTTGGATGGAGGGTACTTTAAGGGCACCGGGGAGCTGTTTTTT.

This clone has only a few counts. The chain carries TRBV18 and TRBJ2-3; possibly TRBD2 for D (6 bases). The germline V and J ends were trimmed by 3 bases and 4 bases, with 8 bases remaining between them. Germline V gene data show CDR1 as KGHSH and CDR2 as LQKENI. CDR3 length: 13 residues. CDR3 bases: TGTGCCAGCTCACCGACTAGGTCAGATACGCAGTATTTT. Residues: CASSPTRSDTQYF.